This entry lists 9 T cell receptor beta chains sequenced from one sample in a study of blood T cell repertoires in COVID-19. Measured with immunoSEQ multiplex PCR; TCRdb has only the in-frame clones, and not every one. The data contain some 190,000 clones, 80% of them singletons. Sequencing was done on a sample of PBMCs or T cells enriched from blood (not recorded which). All receptors come from a man in his sixties who had been exposed to COVID-19.

This sequence joins TRBV6-2 or TRBV6-3 and TRBJ1-2; D unresolved. The CDR3 runs to 13 residues. Germline-derived CDR1 and CDR2 are MNHEY and SVGEGT. The germline V and J ends were trimmed by 2 bases and 4 bases, with 8 bases remaining between them. DNA of the CDR3: TGTGCCAGCAGTTACCTTGGCAGCTATGGCTACACCTTC. Translated: CASSYLGSYGYTF.

This clone was counted a single time. The rearrangement uses TRBV6-5 and TRBJ1-1; D not resolved. The CDR3 is made up of 13 amino acids. Trimming pared 7 bases from V and 6 bases from J, leaving 15 bases between. Germline CDR1 and CDR2: MNHEY and SVGAGI. CDR3 residues: CASNLMEGSEAFF. CDR3 coding DNA: TGTGCCAGCAACTTAATGGAGGGATCTGAAGCTTTCTTT.

The rearrangement joins TRBV7-2 to TRBJ1-2; TRBD1 agrees at 9 bases. The germline gives CDR1 SGHTA, CDR2 FQGNSA. Losses at the gene ends were 1 base for V and 4 bases for J; bases not matched to a gene: 7. CDR3 size: 16 residues. The DNA of the CDR3 is TGTGCCAGCAGCTTAGGACGGACAGGGGCCACCTATGGCTACACCTTC. Residues: CASSLGRTGATYGYTF.

A note on this clone: At the DNA level, this CDR3 is encoded by other sequences in the same sample as well. The J gene is TRBJ2-5, the V gene TRBV5-4; 12 bases fit TRBD1. The V and J ends lost 4 bases and 4 bases, in that order; junction bases with no gene match: 8. CDR1 is SGHNT, CDR2 YYREEE, per germline (reference sequence). The CDR3 runs to 16 residues. The CDR3 sequence is CASSPRDRGRGETQYF. The CDR3 nucleotides read TGTGCCAGCAGCCCCCGGGACAGGGGGCGAGGAGAGACCCAGTACTTC. Together with reference TRBV5-4 and TRBJ2-5, the CDR3 gives the full variable domain: ETGVTQSPTHLIKTRGQQVTLRCSSQSGHNTVSWYQQALGQGPQFIFQYYREEENGRGNFPPRFSGLQFPNYSSELNVNALELDDSALYLCASSPRDRGRGETQYFGPGTRLLVL.

This clone came up a few times. The DNA of the CDR3 is TGTGCCAGCAGCCGAATGAGCTCCTACGAGCAGTACTTC. Translation gives CASSRMSSYEQYF. This sequence joins TRBV5-8 and TRBJ2-7, with D unresolved. Germline V gene data show CDR1 as SGHTS and CDR2 as YDEGEE. V was shortened by 4 bases and J by 0 bases, with 8 bases between the two germline ends. There are 13 residues in the CDR3.

This sequence joins TRBV23-1 and TRBJ2-1, with 15 bases fitting TRBD2. TRBV23-1 belongs to the ORF category, with a function that is uncertain. V was clipped by 2 bases and J by 3 bases; unmatched bases: 5. This CDR3 spans 18 amino acids. CDR3 protein: CASSQGTSGGPLYNEQFF. Written as DNA, the CDR3 is TGCGCCAGCAGTCAAGGGACTAGCGGGGGGCCCCTCTACAATGAGCAGTTCTTC.

The J gene is TRBJ1-1, the V gene TRBV27, with a possible D match to TRBD1 (5 bases). Germline V gene lookup returns CDR1 MNHEY and CDR2 SMNVEV (reference sequence). The CDR3 covers 15 residues. V was shortened by 5 bases and J by 0 bases, with 13 bases between the two germline ends. DNA of the CDR3: TGTGCCAGCAGTCCATGGGGGGACCTGAACACTGAAGCTTTCTTT. It encodes CASSPWGDLNTEAFF.

This clone has only a few counts. The CDR3 reads CASSSRDRGEKLFF. CDR3 bases: TGCGCCAGCAGCTCCCGGGACAGGGGAGAAAAACTGTTTTTT. The rearrangement joins TRBV4-1 to TRBJ1-4, with 10 nucleotides matching TRBD1. J lost 8 bases, V lost 5 bases, and 5 bases had no gene match. The germline CDR1 and CDR2 sequences are MGHRA and YSYEKL. This CDR3 has 14 residues.

The chain links TRBV27 to TRBJ2-2, with D possibly matching TRBD2 (5 bases). Per the germline V gene, CDR1 is MNHEY and CDR2 is SMNVEV (reference sequence). Trimming cost V 2 bases and J 4 bases, with 11 bases left between them. CDR3 length: 15 amino acids. CDR3 amino acids: CASSLTSAGTGELFF. The CDR3 bases are TGTGCCAGCAGTTTAACCTCGGCGGGCACCGGGGAGCTGTTTTTT.